Each of the 10 T cell receptor delta chains below was sequenced from the same sample in a study of gamma-delta T cells after stem cell transplantation. TCRdb ran CATT on the RT-PCR reads. The data show about 1,500 delta-chain clones, with less than 2.5% seen just once and more than 65% held by the top ten. The source material was gamma-delta T cells. Receptors originate from a human donor. It is not recorded whose cells these are; they may come from a transplant donor.

The sample holds a few counts of this clone. The protein held in TCRdb is that of a much larger clone and does not match this DNA's translation at residues 6 and 7, likely because of a read error; the protein shown is translated from the DNA. The V gene is TRDV3, the J gene TRDJ1, with 7 positions matching TRDD3. The CDR3 has 17 residues. J gave up 0 bases and V 4 bases, and 17 bases lay outside the gene matches. Germline CDR1 TVYSNPD, CDR2 GDNSRS (reference sequence). CDR3 sequence (DNA): TGTGCCTGTGACCCCGTAAAGGGGGATTCGTACACCGATAAACTCATCTTT. This translates into CACDPVKGDSYTDKLIF.

A few counts support this clone. Given a much more abundant clone one base away, this may be a read error. The V gene is TRAV29/DV5, the J gene TRDJ1, with a weak D call TRDD3 (6 bases). Germline V gives CDR1 NSMFDY, CDR2 ISSIKDK. The CDR3 has 18 residues. Trimming left V 1 base short and J 0 bases short, with 22 bases between. Here the CDR3 DNA reads TGTGCAGCAAGCTTAGGCGTACTGGGAGAGAGGTACACCGATAAACTCATCTTT. It is translated as CAASLGVLGERYTDKLIF.

This clone is classed as medium-sized. The chain uses TRDV3 and TRDJ1, with D perhaps TRDD3 (6 bases). CDR1 and CDR2 from the germline V gene are TVYSNPD and GDNSRS (reference sequence). The CDR3 runs 12 residues. Trimming cost V 5 bases and J 4 bases, with 14 bases left between them. The CDR3 sequence: CAPRGELDKLIF. The CDR3 bases are TGTGCCCCGCGGGGGGAGCTCGATAAACTCATCTTT.

This clone was counted a few times. TCRdb's entry gives the protein of a much larger clone, which mismatches this DNA's translation at residue 20, likely from a read error; the protein reported here is translated from the DNA. CDR3 sequence reads: CALGELIPMSYLGRTYTDKPIF. The CDR3 region has the DNA TGTGCTCTTGGGGAACTTATTCCTATGAGTTACCTGGGGAGAACGTACACCGATAAACCCATCTTT. The J gene is TRDJ1, the V gene TRDV1; D possibly matches TRDD2 or TRDD3 (6 bases each). This CDR3 has 22 amino acids. Looked up from germline, CDR1 is TSWWSYY and CDR2 is QGS.

This clone showed up just a few times. A read error may be the cause here, since a much bigger clone is one base away. The J gene is TRDJ1, the V gene TRDV1; 8 bases map to TRDD3. CDR3 length equals 19 residues. CDR1 and CDR2 from the germline V gene are TSWWSYY and QGS. With 4 bases clipped from V and 0 bases from J, the junction kept 16 bases outside the gene matches. CDR3 in amino acids: CALGGEHEGIPLYTDKLIF. In DNA form, the CDR3 reads TGTGCTCTTGGGGGGGAGCACGAGGGGATACCCCTATACACCGATAAACTCATCTTT.

This clone ranks as medium-sized. The chain carries TRDV1 and TRDJ1; 12 bases match TRDD3. V dropped 2 bases and J dropped 0; count of bases not matched to a gene: 40. This CDR3 region has 29 residues. The germline V gene has CDR1 TSWWSYY and CDR2 QGS. The CDR3 region is CALGESYGEVLIFPTHTGGYPTYTDKLIF. DNA of the CDR3: TGTGCTCTTGGGGAAAGCTACGGGGAAGTTCTTATCTTTCCTACCCATACTGGGGGATACCCTACCTACACCGATAAACTCATCTTT.

Concerning this clone itself: A far larger clone is just one base off, so this is likely a read error. The chain carries TRDV1 and TRDJ1; 10 bases match TRDD3. V dropped 6 bases and J dropped 1; count of bases not matched to a gene: 29. This CDR3 has 23 amino acids. Germline values: CDR1 TSWWSYY, CDR2 QGS. The CDR3 loop is CALGPRFPLTQYRGIRSTDKLIF. The CDR3 nucleotides read TGTGCTCTTGGACCCCGATTCCCCCTAACTCAATACCGGGGGATACGCTCCACCGATAAACTCATCTTT.

As to this clone: This may be a read error, as it is one base from a much larger clone. This rearrangement joins TRDV1 to TRDJ1, with TRDD3 matching 11 bases. V dropped 3 bases and J dropped 1; count of bases not matched to a gene: 13. CDR1 and CDR2 (germline): TSWWSYY, QGS. The CDR3 consists of 19 residues. The CDR3 sequence is CALGDLPGWGIRGTDKLIF. CDR3 nucleotide sequence: TGTGCTCTTGGGGACTTGCCTGGTTGGGGGATACGGGGCACCGATAAACTCATCTTT.

Points on this clone: A far larger clone differs by one base, so this is likely a read error. The chain employs TRDV1 and TRDJ1; D may match TRDD2 or TRDD3 (8 bases each). CDR3 length: 23 amino acids. Looked up from germline, CDR1 is TSWWSYY and CDR2 is QGS. The germline V and J ends were trimmed by 1 base and 0 bases, with 33 bases remaining between them. CDR3 protein: CALGEQFFLRLVGDARDTDKLIF. For the CDR3, the DNA is TGTGCTCTTGGGGAACAATTCTTCCTACGTTTAGTGGGGGATGCGAGGGACACCGATAAACTCATCTTT.

At least ten counts were recorded for this clone. The chain carries TRDV1 and TRDJ1; 12 bases agree with TRDD3. Per the germline V gene, CDR1 is TSWWSYY and CDR2 is QGS. Trimming removed 0 bases from V and 11 bases from J; junction bases left unmatched: 22. The CDR3 covers 20 residues. In DNA, the CDR3 is TGTGCTCTTGGGGAACTAGTCGTTGGCCTTTACTGGGGGATACTAGAGGGGCTCATCTTT. The encoded protein is CALGELVVGLYWGILEGLIF.